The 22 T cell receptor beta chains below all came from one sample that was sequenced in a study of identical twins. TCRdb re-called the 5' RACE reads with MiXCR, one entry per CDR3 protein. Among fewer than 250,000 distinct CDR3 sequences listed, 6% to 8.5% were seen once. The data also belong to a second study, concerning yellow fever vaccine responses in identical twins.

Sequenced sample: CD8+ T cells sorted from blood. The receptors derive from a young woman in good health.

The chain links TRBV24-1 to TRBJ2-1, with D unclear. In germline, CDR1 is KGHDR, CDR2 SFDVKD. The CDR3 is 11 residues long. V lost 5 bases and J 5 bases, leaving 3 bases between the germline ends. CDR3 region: CATSGDNEQFF. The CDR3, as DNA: TGTGCCACCAGTGGTGACAATGAGCAGTTCTTC.

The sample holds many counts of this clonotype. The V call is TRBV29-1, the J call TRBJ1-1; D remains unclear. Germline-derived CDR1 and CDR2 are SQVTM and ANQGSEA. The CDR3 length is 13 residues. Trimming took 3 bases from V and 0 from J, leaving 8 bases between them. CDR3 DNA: TGCAGCGTTGATGATGGGATGAACACTGAAGCTTTCTTT. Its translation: CSVDDGMNTEAFF.

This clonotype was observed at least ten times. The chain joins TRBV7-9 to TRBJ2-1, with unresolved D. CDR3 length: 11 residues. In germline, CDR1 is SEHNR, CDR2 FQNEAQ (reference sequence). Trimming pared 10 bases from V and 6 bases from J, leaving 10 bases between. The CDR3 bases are TGTGCCACCCACTACGGCAATGAGCAGTTCTTC. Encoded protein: CATHYGNEQFF.

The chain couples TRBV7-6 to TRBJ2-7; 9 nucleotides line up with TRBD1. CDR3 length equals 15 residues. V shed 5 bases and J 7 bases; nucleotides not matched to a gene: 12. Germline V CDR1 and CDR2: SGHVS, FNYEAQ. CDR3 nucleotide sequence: TGTGCCAGCAGCCACGGCGGGACAGGGTTTAGGGAGCAGTACTTC. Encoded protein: CASSHGGTGFREQYF.

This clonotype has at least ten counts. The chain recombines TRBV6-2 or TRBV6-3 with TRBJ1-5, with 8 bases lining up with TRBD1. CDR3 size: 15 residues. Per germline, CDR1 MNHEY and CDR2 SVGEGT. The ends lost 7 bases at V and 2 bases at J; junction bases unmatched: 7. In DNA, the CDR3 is TGTGCCAGCACAACCGGACAGGGCGGCAATCAGCCCCAGCATTTT. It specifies CASTTGQGGNQPQHF.

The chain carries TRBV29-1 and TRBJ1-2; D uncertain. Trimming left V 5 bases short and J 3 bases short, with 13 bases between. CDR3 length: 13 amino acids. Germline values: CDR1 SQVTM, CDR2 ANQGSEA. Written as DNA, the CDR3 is TGCAGCGTTTACGGGGTGGCGGACTATGGCTACACCTTC. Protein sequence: CSVYGVADYGYTF. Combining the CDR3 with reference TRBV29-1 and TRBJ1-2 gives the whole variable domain SAVISQKPSRDICQRGTSLTIQCQVDSQVTMMFWYRQQPGQSLTLIATANQGSEATYESGFVIDKFPISRPNLTFSTLTVSNMSPEDSSIYLCSVYGVADYGYTFGSGTRLTVV.

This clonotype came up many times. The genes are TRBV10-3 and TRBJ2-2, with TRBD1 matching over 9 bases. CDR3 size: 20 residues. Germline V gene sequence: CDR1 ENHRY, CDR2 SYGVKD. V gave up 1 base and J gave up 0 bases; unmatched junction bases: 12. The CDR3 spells CAISELPGQGKLSNTGELFF. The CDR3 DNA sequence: TGTGCCATCAGTGAGTTACCGGGACAGGGTAAACTTTCGAACACCGGGGAGCTGTTTTTT.

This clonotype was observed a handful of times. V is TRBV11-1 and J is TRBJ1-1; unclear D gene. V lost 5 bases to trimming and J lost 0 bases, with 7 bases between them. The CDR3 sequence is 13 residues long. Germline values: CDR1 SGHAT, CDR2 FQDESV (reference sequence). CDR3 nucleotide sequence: TGTGCCAGCAGCGATAGCATGAACACTGAAGCTTTCTTT. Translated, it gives CASSDSMNTEAFF.

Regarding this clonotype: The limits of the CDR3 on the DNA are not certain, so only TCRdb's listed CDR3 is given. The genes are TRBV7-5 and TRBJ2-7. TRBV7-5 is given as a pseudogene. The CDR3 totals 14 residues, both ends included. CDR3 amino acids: CISVSEVISYEQYV.

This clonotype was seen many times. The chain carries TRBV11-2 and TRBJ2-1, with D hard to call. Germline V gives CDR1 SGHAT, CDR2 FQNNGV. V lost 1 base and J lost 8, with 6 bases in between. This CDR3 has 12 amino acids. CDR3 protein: CASSLVGHEQFF. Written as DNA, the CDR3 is TGTGCCAGCAGCTTAGTAGGGCATGAGCAGTTCTTC.

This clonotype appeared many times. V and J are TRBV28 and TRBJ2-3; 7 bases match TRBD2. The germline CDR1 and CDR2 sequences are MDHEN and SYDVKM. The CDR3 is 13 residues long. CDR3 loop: CAARGGGADTQYF. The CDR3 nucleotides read TGTGCAGCTAGAGGCGGGGGAGCAGATACGCAGTATTTT.

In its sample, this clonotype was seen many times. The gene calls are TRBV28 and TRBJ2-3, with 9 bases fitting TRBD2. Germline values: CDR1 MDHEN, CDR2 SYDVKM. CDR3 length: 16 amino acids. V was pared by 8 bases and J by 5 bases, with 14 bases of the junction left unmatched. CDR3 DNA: TGTGCCAGCCAAAACCTCGGCGGGAGGGCCGTAGATACGCAGTATTTT. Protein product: CASQNLGGRAVDTQYF.

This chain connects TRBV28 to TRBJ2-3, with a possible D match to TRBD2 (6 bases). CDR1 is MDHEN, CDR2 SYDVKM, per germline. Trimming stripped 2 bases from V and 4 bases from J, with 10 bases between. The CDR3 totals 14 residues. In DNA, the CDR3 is TGTGCCAGCAGTTTAGGGACTCGAGCAGATACGCAGTATTTT. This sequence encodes CASSLGTRADTQYF. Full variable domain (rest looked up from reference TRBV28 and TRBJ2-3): DVKVTQSSRYLVKRTGEKVFLECVQDMDHENMFWYRQDPGLGLRLIYFSYDVKMKEKGDIPEGYSVSREKKERFSLILESASTNQTSMYLCASSLGTRADTQYFGPGTRLTVL.

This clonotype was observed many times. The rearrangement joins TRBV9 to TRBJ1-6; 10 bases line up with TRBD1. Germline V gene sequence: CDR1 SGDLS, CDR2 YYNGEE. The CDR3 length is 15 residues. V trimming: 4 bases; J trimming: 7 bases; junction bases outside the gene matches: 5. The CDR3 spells CASSYGTGENSPLHF. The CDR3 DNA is TGTGCCAGCAGCTACGGGACAGGGGAAAATTCACCCCTCCACTTT.

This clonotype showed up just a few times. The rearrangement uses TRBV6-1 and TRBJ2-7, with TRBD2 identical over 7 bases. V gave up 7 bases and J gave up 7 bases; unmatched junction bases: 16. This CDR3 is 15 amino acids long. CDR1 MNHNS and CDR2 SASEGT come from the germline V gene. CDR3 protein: CASMGLAGRAWEQYF. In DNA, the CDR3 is TGTGCCAGCATGGGATTGGCGGGGAGGGCTTGGGAGCAGTACTTC.

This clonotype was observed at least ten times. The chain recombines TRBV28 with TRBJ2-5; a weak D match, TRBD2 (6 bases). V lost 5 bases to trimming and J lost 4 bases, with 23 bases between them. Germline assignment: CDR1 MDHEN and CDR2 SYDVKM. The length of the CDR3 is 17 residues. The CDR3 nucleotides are TGTGCCAGCAGTCCCATGATGGTTGGGACTCCGGTAGAGACCCAGTACTTC. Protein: CASSPMMVGTPVETQYF.

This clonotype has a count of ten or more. The DNA for the CDR3 is TGTGCCAGCAGTGATAGGACAAGCCTCAATGAGCAGTTCTTC. Its translation: CASSDRTSLNEQFF. The J gene is TRBJ2-1, the V gene TRBV12-3 or TRBV12-4; D might be TRBD1 (5 bases). Trimming shortened V by 5 bases and J by 6 bases, and 14 bases separated the two germline ends. This CDR3 contains 14 residues.

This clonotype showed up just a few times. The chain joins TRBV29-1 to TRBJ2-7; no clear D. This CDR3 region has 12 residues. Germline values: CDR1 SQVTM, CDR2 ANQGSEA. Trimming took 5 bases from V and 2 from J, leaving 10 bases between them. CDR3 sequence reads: CSVQNYAYEQYF. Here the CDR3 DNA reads TGCAGCGTTCAAAATTATGCCTACGAGCAGTACTTC.

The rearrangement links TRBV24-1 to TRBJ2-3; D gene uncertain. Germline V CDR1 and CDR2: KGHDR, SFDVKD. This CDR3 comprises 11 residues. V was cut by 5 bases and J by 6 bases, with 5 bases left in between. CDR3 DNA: TGTGCCACCAGTGCTACCGATACGCAGTATTTT. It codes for CATSATDTQYF.

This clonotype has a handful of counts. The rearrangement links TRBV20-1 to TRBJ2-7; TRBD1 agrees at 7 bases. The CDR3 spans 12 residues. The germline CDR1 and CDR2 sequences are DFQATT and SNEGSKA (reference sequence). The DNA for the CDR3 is TGCACTGTAGAGACAGGGACCTACGAGCAGTACGTC. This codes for CTVETGTYEQYV.

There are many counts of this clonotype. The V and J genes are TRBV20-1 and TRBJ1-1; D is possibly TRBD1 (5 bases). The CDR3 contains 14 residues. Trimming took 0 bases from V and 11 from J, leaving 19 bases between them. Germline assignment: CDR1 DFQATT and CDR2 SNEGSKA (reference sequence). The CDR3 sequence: CSARDLPGRGWAFF. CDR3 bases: TGCAGTGCTAGAGACCTACCGGGGCGGGGCTGGGCTTTCTTT.

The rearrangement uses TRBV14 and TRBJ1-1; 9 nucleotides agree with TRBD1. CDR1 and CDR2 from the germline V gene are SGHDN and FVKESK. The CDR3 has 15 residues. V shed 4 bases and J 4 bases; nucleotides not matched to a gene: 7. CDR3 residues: CASSRGTGIFTEAFF. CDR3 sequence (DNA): TGTGCCAGCAGCCGAGGGACAGGGATTTTCACTGAAGCTTTCTTT.